This paragraph reports one TCR beta chain. Per the authors' pipeline: Scientists estimated how many nucleated cells there were by amplifying reference gene primers. Data came from immunoSEQ multiplex PCR; TCRdb stores just in-frame clones and leaves some out. V and J calls plus clone size are reproduced from that table; the DNA served to infer D and trimming. The data contain tens of thousands of clones, 70% to 90% of them singletons. These data are taken from a study of blood T cell repertoires in COVID-19. Looking at the study overall: Donors in the United States, Italy and Spain gave samples during acute or convalescent COVID-19. The analysed material was cDNA or gDNA that came from T cells, B-cell-depleted T cells, or PBMCs.

This CDR3 spans 13 amino acids. V was trimmed by 9 bases and J by 2 bases, leaving 10 bases between them. The V gene's germline CDR1 is SNHLY and CDR2 FYNNEI. The TCR was taken from an elderly man in a cohort sampled during active COVID-19. Sequencing input: peripheral blood. The gene calls are TRBV2 and TRBJ2-2; the D is unclear. The CDR3 DNA reads as TGTGCCAGTAAGCTAGAAAACACCGGGGAGCTGTTTTTT. Its translation: CASKLENTGELFF.